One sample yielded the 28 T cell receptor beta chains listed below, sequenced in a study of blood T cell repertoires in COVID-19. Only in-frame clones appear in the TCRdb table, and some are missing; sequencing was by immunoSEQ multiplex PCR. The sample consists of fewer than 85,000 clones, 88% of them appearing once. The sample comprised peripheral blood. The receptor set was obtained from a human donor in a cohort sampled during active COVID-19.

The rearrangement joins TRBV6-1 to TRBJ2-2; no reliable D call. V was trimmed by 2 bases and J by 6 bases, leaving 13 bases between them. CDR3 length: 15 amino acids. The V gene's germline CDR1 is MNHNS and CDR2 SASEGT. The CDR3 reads CASSEFSVVPGELFF. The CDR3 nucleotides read TGTGCCAGCAGTGAATTCTCTGTAGTCCCCGGGGAGCTGTTTTTT.

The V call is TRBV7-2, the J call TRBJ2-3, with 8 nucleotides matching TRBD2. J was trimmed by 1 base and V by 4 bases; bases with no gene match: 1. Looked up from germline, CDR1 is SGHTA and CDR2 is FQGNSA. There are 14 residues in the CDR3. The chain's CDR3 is CASSSTSGTDTQYF. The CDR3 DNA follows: TGTGCCAGCAGCTCGACTAGCGGCACAGATACGCAGTATTTT.

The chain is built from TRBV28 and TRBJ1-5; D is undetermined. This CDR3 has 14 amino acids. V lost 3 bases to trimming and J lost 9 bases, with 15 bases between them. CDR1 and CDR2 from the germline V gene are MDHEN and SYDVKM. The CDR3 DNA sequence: TGTGCCAGCAGTTTGCCGGGGATGGTTCGGCCCCAGCATTTT. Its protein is CASSLPGMVRPQHF.

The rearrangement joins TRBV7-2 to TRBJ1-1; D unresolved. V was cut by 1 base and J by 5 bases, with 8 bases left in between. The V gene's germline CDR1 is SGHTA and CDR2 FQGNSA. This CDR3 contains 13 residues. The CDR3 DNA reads TGTGCCAGCAGCTTAGTGAGAGGGACTGAAGCTTTCTTT. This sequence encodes CASSLVRGTEAFF.

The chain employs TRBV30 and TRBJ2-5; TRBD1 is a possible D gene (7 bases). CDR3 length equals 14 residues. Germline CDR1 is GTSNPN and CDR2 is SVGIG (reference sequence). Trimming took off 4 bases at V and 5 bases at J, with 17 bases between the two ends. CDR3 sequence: CAWIENRGGETQYF. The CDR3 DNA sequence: TGTGCCTGGATAGAAAACAGGGGAGGTGAGACCCAGTACTTC.

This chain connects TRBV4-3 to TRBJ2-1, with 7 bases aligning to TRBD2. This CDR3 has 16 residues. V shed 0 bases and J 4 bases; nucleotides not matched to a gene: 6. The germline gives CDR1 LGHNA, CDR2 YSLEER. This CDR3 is CASSQDHPAGYNEQFF. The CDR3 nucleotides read TGCGCCAGCAGCCAAGATCATCCAGCGGGGTACAATGAGCAGTTCTTC.

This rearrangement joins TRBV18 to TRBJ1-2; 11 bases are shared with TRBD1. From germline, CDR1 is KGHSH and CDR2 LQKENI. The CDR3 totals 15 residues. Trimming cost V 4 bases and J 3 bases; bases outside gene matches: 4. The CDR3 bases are TGTGCCAGCTCACTCCGGGACAGGGGGGACTATGGCTACACCTTC. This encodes CASSLRDRGDYGYTF.

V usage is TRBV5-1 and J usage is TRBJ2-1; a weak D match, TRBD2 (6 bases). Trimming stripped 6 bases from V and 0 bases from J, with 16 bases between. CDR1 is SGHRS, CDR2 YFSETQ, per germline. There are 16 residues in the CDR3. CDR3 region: CASTNPTRASYNEQFF. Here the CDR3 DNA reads TGCGCCAGCACCAACCCGACTAGAGCCTCCTACAATGAGCAGTTCTTC. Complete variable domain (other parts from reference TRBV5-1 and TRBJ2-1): KAGVTQTPRYLIKTRGQQVTLSCSPISGHRSVSWYQQTPGQGLQFLFEYFSETQRNKGNFPGRFSGRQFSNSRSEMNVSTLELGDSALYLCASTNPTRASYNEQFFGPGTRLTVL.

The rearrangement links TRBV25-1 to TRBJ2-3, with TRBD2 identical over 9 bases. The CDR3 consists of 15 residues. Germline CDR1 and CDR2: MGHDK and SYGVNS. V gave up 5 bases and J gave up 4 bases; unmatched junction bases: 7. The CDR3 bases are TGTGCCAGCAGTAAGTTAGCGGGAGACCCAGATACGCAGTATTTT. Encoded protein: CASSKLAGDPDTQYF.

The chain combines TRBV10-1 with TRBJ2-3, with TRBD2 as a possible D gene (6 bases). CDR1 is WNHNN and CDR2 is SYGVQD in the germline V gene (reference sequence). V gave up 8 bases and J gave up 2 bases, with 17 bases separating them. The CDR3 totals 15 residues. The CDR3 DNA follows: TGCGCCAGCCAGGCCCCGGGACTTAACACAGATACGCAGTATTTT. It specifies CASQAPGLNTDTQYF.

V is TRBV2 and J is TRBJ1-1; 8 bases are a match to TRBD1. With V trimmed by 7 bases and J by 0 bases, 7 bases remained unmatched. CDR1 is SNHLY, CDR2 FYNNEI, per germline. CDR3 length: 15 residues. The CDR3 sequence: CASNPAGGMNTEAFF. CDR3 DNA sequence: TGTGCCAGCAACCCCGCAGGGGGCATGAACACTGAAGCTTTCTTT.

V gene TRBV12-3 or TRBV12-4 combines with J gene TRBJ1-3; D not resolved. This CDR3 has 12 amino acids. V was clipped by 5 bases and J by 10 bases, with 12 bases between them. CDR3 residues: CASSHPDMTIYF. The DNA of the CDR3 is TGTGCCAGCAGTCATCCCGACATGACCATATATTTT.

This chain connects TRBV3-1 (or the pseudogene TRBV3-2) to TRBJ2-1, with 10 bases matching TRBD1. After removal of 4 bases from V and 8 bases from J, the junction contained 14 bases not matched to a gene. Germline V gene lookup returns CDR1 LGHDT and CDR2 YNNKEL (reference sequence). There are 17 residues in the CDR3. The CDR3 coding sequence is TGTGCCAGCAGCCCTGCCGAGGAGACAGGGGGCAACTATGAGCAGTTCTTC. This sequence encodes CASSPAEETGGNYEQFF.

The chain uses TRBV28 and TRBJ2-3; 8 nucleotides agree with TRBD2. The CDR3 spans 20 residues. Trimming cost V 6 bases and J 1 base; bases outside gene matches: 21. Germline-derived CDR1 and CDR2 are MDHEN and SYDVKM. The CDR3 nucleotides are TGTGCCAGCAGCCAAGTTGGTGGGTTAGAGCGGGGGCGGGGCACAGATACGCAGTATTTT. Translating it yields CASSQVGGLERGRGTDTQYF.

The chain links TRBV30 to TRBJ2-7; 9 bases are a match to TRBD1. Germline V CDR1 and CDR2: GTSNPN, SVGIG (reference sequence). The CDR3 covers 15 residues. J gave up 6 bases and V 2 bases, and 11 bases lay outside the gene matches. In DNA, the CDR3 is TGTGCCTGGAGTAGTAGGGGACAGGGCTTATCCGAGCAGTACTTC. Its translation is CAWSSRGQGLSEQYF.

Written as DNA, the CDR3 is TGTGCCAGCAGCATCAATAGCGGGGAGACAGATACGCAGTATTTT. Amino acids: CASSINSGETDTQYF. The J gene is TRBJ2-3, the V gene TRBV7-2, with 8 bases identical to TRBD2. The V and J ends lost 5 bases and 3 bases, in that order; junction bases with no gene match: 7. The CDR3 runs 15 residues. The germline gives CDR1 SGHTA, CDR2 FQGNSA.

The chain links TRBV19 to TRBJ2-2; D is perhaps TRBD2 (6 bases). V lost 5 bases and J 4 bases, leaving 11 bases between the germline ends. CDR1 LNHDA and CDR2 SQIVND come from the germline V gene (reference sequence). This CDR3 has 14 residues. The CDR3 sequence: CASSLLATTGELFF. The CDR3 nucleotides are TGTGCCAGTAGTCTTCTAGCGACCACCGGGGAGCTGTTTTTT.

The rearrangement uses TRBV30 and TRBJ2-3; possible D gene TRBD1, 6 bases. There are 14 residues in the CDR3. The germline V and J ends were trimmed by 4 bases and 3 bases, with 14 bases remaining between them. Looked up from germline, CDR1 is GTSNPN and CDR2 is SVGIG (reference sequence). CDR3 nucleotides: TGTGCCTGGAACCGGGACACCGAAACAGATACGCAGTATTTT. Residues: CAWNRDTETDTQYF.

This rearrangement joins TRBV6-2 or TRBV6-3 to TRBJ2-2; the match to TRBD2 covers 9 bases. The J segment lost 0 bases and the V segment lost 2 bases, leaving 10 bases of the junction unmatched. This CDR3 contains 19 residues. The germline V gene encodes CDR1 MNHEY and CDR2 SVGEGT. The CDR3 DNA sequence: TGTGCCAGCAGTTACGTTTCGCGTAGCGGGGGTACGAACACCGGGGAGCTGTTTTTT. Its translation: CASSYVSRSGGTNTGELFF.

The CDR3 loop is CASRLAGGGYEQFF. In DNA form, the CDR3 reads TGTGCCAGCAGATTAGCGGGAGGAGGGTATGAGCAGTTCTTC. V is TRBV28 and J is TRBJ2-1; 10 nucleotides line up with TRBD2. Germline V gene data show CDR1 as MDHEN and CDR2 as SYDVKM. The CDR3 is 14 amino acids. The V gene end was trimmed by 6 bases and the J gene end by 8 bases; junction bases not matched to a gene: 7. Drawing the rest from reference TRBV28 and TRBJ2-1, the complete variable domain is DVKVTQSSRYLVKRTGEKVFLECVQDMDHENMFWYRQDPGLGLRLIYFSYDVKMKEKGDIPEGYSVSREKKERFSLILESASTNQTSMYLCASRLAGGGYEQFFGPGTRLTVL.

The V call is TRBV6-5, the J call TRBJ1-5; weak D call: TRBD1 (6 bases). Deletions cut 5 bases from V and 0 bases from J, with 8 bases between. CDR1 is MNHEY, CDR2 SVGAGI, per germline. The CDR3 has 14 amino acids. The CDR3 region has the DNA TGTGCCAGCAGTAACAGGGATAGCAATCAGCCCCAGCATTTT. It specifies CASSNRDSNQPQHF.

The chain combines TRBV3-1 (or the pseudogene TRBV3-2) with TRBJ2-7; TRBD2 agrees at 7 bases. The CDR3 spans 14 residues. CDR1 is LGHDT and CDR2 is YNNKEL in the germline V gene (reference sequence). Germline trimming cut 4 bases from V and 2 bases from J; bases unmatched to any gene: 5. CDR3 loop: CASSLRDYAYEQYF. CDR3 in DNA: TGTGCCAGCAGCCTCCGGGACTATGCCTACGAGCAGTACTTC.

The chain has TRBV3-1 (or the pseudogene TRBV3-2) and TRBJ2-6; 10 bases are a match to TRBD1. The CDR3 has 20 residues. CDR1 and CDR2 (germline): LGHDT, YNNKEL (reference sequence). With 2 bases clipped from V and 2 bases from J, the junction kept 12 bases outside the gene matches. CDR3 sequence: CASSQRKWTGGYPGANVLTF. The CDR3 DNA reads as TGTGCCAGCAGCCAACGGAAGTGGACAGGGGGATATCCTGGGGCCAACGTCCTGACTTTC.

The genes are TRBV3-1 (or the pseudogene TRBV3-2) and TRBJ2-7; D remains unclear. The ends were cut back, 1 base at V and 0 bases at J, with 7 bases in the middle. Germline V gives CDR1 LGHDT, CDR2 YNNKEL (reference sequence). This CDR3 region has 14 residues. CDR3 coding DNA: TGTGCCAGCAGCCAAGCGGTGAGCTCCTACGAGCAGTACTTC. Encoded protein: CASSQAVSSYEQYF.

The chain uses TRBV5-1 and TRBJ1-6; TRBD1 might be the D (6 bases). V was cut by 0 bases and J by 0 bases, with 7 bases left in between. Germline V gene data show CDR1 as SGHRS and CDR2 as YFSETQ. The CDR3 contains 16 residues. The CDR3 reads CASSLEGGSYNSPLHF. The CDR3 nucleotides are TGCGCCAGCAGCTTGGAAGGGGGCTCCTATAATTCACCCCTCCACTTT. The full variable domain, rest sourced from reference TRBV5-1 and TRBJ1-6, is KAGVTQTPRYLIKTRGQQVTLSCSPISGHRSVSWYQQTPGQGLQFLFEYFSETQRNKGNFPGRFSGRQFSNSRSEMNVSTLELGDSALYLCASSLEGGSYNSPLHFGNGTRLTVT.

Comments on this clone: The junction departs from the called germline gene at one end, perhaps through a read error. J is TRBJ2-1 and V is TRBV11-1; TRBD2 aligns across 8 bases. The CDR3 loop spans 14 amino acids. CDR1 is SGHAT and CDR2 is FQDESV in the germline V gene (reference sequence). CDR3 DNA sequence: TGTGCCAGCAGCTTCGAAGCGGGAGACAACGAGCAGTTCTTC. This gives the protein CASSFEAGDNEQFF.

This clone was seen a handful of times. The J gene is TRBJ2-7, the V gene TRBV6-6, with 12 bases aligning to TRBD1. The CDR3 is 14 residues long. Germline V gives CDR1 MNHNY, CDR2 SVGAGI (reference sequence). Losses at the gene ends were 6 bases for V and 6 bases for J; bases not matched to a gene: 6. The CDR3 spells CASRGGTGGGEQYF. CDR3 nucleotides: TGTGCCAGCAGGGGCGGGACAGGGGGCGGCGAGCAGTACTTC.

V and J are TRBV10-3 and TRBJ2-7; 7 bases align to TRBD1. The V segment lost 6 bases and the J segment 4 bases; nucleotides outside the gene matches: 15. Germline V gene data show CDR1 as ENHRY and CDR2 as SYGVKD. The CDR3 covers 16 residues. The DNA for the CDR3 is TGTGCCATCAGCTATGACAGGGTTAAGGGTTCGTACGAGCAGTACTTC. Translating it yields CAISYDRVKGSYEQYF.